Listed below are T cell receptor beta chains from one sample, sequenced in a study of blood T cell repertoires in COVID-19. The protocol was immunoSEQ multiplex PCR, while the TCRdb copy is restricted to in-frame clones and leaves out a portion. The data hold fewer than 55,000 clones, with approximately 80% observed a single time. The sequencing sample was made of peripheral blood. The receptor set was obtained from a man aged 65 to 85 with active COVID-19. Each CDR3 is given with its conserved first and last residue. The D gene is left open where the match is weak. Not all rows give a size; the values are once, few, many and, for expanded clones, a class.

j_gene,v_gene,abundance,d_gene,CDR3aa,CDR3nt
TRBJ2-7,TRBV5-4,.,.,CASSLRGFYEQYF,TGTGCCAGCAGCTTGCGGGGTTTTTACGAGCAGTACTTC
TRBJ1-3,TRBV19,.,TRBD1,CASSRDRDTGNTIYF,TGTGCCAGTAGTCGGGACAGGGACACTGGAAACACCATATATTTT
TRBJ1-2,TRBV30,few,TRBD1,CAWSVQTGLTYGYTF,TGTGCCTGGAGTGTACAGACAGGGCTTACTTATGGCTACACCTTC
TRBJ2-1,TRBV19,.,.,CASSRNRVDEQFF,TGTGCCAGTAGTCGCAATCGAGTCGATGAGCAGTTCTTC
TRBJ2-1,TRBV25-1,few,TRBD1,CASTTPGTGTNEQFF,TGTGCCAGCACCACTCCCGGGACAGGGACCAATGAGCAGTTCTTC
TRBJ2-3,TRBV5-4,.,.,CASSSWDLPDTQYF,TGTGCCAGCAGCTCCTGGGACTTACCAGATACGCAGTATTTT
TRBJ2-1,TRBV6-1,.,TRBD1,CASSEALPGQGTNEQFF,TGTGCCAGCAGTGAAGCGCTACCGGGACAGGGAACCAATGAGCAGTTCTTC
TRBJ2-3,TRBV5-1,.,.,CASSLGGMWDTQYF,TGCGCCAGCAGCTTGGGGGGCATGTGGGATACGCAGTATTTT
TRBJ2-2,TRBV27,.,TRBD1,CASTGTGKMSGELFF,TGTGCCAGCACCGGGACAGGGAAAATGAGCGGGGAGCTGTTTTTT
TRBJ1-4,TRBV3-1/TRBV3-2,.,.,CASSQAKPTNEKLFF,TGTGCCAGCAGCCAAGCAAAGCCAACTAATGAAAAACTGTTTTTT
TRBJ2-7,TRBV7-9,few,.,CASSLAWQGLTGEQYF,TGTGCCAGCAGCTTAGCTTGGCAGGGATTAACTGGCGAGCAGTACTTC
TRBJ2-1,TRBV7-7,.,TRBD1,CASSFNPGQHNEQFF,TGTGCCAGCAGCTTCAACCCGGGACAGCACAATGAGCAGTTCTTC
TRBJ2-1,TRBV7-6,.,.,CASSLEGLNGGEQFF,TGTGCCAGCAGCTTAGAGGGACTCAATGGGGGGGAGCAGTTCTTC
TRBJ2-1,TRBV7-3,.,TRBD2,CASSLSGLAVNEQFF,TGTGCCAGCAGCTTATCGGGACTAGCGGTCAATGAGCAGTTCTTC
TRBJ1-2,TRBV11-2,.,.,CASSQQVNYGYTF,TGTGCCAGCAGCCAACAGGTTAACTATGGCTACACCTTC
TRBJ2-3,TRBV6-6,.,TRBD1,CASSLTGQGTDTQYF,TGTGCCAGCAGCCTTACGGGACAGGGAACAGATACGCAGTATTTT
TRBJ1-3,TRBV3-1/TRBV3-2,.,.,CASSHSTGNTIYF,TGTGCCAGCTCCCATAGCACTGGAAACACCATATATTTT
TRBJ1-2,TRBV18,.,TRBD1,CASSPPGTEFYGYTF,TGTGCCAGCTCCCCGCCCGGGACAGAATTTTATGGCTACACCTTC
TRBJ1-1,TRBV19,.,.,CASSITWTVDTEAFF,TGTGCCAGTAGTATAACTTGGACAGTAGACACTGAAGCTTTCTTT
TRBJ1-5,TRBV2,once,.,CASRDDRNQPQHF,TGTGCCAGCAGAGATGACAGGAATCAGCCCCAGCATTTT
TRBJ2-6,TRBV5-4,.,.,CASSFGGSGANVLTF,TGTGCCAGCAGCTTCGGGGGCTCTGGGGCCAACGTCCTGACTTTC
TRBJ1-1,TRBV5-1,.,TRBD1,CASSYFPGTGRNTEAFF,TGCGCCAGCAGCTATTTCCCGGGGACAGGGCGTAACACTGAAGCTTTCTTT
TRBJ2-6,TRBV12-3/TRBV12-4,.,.,CASSRSGANVLTF,TGTGCCAGCAGCCGGTCCGGGGCCAACGTCCTGACTTTC
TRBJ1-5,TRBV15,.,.,CATSRPRGPQHF,TGTGCCACCAGCAGACCTCGAGGGCCCCAGCATTTT
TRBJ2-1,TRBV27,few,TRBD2,CASSVLAGVNNEQFF,TGTGCCAGCAGCGTACTAGCGGGGGTCAACAATGAGCAGTTCTTC
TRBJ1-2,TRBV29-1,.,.,CSVASRGDYTF,TGCAGCGTTGCGAGCAGGGGAGACTACACCTTC
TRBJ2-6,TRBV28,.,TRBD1,CASSSLPGQGPSGANVLTF,TGTGCCAGCAGTTCCCTGCCGGGACAGGGACCTTCTGGGGCCAACGTCCTGACTTTC
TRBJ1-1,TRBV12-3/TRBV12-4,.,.,CASLQGRLEAFF,TGTGCCAGCCTACAAGGGAGGCTTGAAGCTTTCTTT
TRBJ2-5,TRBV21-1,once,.,CASSPPRGTGHRGTQYF,TGTGCCAGCAGTCCTCCACGGGGGACAGGGCATAGGGGGACCCAGTACTTC
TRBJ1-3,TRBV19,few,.,CASRRDPGNTIYF,TGTGCCAGTAGGAGGGATCCTGGAAACACCATATATTTT